A selection of T cell receptor beta chains follows, all from one sample in a study of blood T cell repertoires in COVID-19. Assay used: immunoSEQ multiplex PCR; TCRdb lists only in-frame clones, some missing. In the table there are about 250,000 clones, more than 65% of which are singletons. Input material: peripheral blood. The receptors come from a person aged 70 to 85 with COVID-19, enrolled during active disease. Both conserved end residues are part of each CDR3. A D gene is named only where the DNA matches it firmly. Only part of the rows carry a size: once, few, many, or a class if the clone is expanded.

17	TRBV6-2/TRBV6-3	TRBJ2-1	-	-	TGTGCCAGCAGTTACTATCCTCCGGGAGTGTCGTTAGCTGAGCAGTTCTTC	CASSYYPPGVSLAEQFF
14	TRBV5-1	TRBJ2-1	TRBD1	few	TGCGCCAGCAGCTTAATCCCAGGACAGGATGAGCAGTTCTTC	CASSLIPGQDEQFF
16	TRBV4-1	TRBJ2-5	-	few	TGCGCCAGCAGCCAAGTCCGGGACACCCTCCAAGAGACCCAGTACTTC	CASSQVRDTLQETQYF
15	TRBV11-1	TRBJ2-1	TRBD2	-	TGTGCCAGCAGCCAAGCGGGAGGAGACTACAATGAGCAGTTCTTC	CASSQAGGDYNEQFF
13	TRBV19	TRBJ1-3	TRBD1	-	TGTGCCAGCGGGACAGGGGCTGGAAACACCATATATTTT	CASGTGAGNTIYF
16	TRBV7-6	TRBJ1-6	TRBD1	-	TGTGCCAGCAGCTCCCGGACAGGGGGCTCGGATTCACCCCTCCACTTT	CASSSRTGGSDSPLHF
15	TRBV30	TRBJ2-7	TRBD2	few	TGTGCCTGGACTAGCGGCCGACTGTTTGGTTACGAGCAGTACTTC	CAWTSGRLFGYEQYF
12	TRBV5-6	TRBJ2-1	TRBD2	-	TGTGCCAGCAGCCGGGAGGGCAGGAAGAAGTTCTTC	CASSREGRKKFF
13	TRBV3-1/TRBV3-2	TRBJ2-3	-	-	TGTGCCAGCAGGCGGGGAGGCACAGATACGCAGTATTTT	CASRRGGTDTQYF
13	TRBV7-3	TRBJ2-1	TRBD1	-	TGTGCCAGCAGCTCAGACAGGGGGGATGAGCAGTTCTTC	CASSSDRGDEQFF